This note documents a single TCR beta chain sequence. The entry originates in a study of CD8 T cells in Susac syndrome. With 2 bases removed from V and 9 bases from J, the gap between germline ends came to 12 bases. This CDR3 region has 12 residues. Germline CDR1 and CDR2: DFQATT and SNEGSKA (reference sequence). The authors reverse transcribed roughly 0.5 to 1 ug RNA with random hexamers. MiXCR, run by TCRdb on the immunoSEQ multiplex PCR reads, gives a single entry per CDR3 protein. The repertoire holds more than 95,000 distinct CDR3 sequences, around 94% seen once, with more than 0.2% in the top ten.

The chain uses TRBV20-1 and TRBJ2-3; D ambiguous. Sequenced: CD8+ T cells from PBMCs. The source is a human donor with Susac syndrome. The CDR3 spells CSARLGLSTQYF. The DNA for the CDR3 is TGCAGTGCTAGATTGGGGTTAAGCACGCAGTATTTT.